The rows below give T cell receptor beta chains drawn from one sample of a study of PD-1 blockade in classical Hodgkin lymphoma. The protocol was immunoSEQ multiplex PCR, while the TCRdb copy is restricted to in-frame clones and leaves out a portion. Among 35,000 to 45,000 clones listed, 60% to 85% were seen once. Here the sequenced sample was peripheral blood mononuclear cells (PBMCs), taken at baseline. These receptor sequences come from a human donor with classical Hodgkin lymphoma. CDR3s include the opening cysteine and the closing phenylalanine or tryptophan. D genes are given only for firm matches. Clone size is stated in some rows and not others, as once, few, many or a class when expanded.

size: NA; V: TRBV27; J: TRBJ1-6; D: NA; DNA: TGTGCCAGCAGTTTACCCCTATCTTTTCGTTCACCCCTCCACTTT; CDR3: CASSLPLSFRSPLHF
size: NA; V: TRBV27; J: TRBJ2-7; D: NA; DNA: TGTGCCAGCAGTTTATTTGGAGGCTACGAGCAGTACTTC; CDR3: CASSLFGGYEQYF
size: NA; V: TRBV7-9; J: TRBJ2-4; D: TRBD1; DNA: TGTGCCAGCAGCTTAGCTGGGACAGGGGGCAATGGAAACATTCAGTACTTC; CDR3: CASSLAGTGGNGNIQYF
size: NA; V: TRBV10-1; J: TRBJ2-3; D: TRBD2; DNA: TGCGCCAGCACCATAGTTGGGACTACCCAATGGGCTATCAAAGGCACAGATACGCAGTATTTT; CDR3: CASTIVGTTQWAIKGTDTQYF
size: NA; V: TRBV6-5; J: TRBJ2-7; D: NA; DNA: TGTGCCAGCAGTTACACGGGGCCGGACTACGAGCAGTACTTC; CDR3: CASSYTGPDYEQYF
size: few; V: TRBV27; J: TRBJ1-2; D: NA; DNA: TGTGCCAGCAGTCTCTCGACGGGGAACTATGGCTACACCTTC; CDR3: CASSLSTGNYGYTF
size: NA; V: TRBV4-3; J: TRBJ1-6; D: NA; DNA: TGCGCCAGCAGCCAAAAACCCCCAGGCGCTGGTTCACCCCTCCACTTT; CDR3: CASSQKPPGAGSPLHF
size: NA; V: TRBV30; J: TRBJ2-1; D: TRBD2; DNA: TGTGCCTGGGGAACCACCGGGACTAGCCTGATCTTC; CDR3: CAWGTTGTSLIF
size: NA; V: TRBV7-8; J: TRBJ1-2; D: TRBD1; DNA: TGTGCCAGCAGCCCGCAGACAGGGGGTGATGGCTACACCTTC; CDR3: CASSPQTGGDGYTF
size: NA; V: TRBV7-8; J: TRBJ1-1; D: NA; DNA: TGTGCCAGCAGCTTAGCGGGGGGGGAAGCTTTCTTT; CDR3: CASSLAGGEAFF
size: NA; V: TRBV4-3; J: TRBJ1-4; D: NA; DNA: TGCGCCAGCAGCCAGGGACGGCCCTGGTCAACTAATGAAAAACTGTTTTTT; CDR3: CASSQGRPWSTNEKLFF
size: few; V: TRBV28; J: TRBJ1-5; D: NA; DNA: TGTGCCAGCAGTTTAATTGATCAGCCCCAGCATTTT; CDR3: CASSLIDQPQHF
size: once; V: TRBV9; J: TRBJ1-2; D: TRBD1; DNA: TGTGCCAGCAGCCCCGAAGGGACAGGGGCTTTTTATGGCTACACCTTC; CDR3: CASSPEGTGAFYGYTF
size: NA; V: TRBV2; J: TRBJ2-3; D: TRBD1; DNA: TGTGCCAGCAGTGAGGGACAGGGGATGATGGATACGCAGTATTTT; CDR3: CASSEGQGMMDTQYF
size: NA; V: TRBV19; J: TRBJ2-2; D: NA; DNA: TGTGCCAGTATTTGGGGGGCCCAGAACACCGGGGAGCTGTTTTTT; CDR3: CASIWGAQNTGELFF
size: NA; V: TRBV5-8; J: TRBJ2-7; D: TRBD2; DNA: TGTGCCAGCAGCTTGGGGTTCTCCGGGACTAGCGGGAGCCACGAGCAGTACTTC; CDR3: CASSLGFSGTSGSHEQYF
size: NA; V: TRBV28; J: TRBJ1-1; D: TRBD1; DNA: TGTGCCAGCAGTTTTCTCCCCGGGACAGGGGGGATGAACACTGAAGCTTTCTTT; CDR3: CASSFLPGTGGMNTEAFF
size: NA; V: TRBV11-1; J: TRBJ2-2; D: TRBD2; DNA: TGTGCCAGCAGCTTAGGACTAGCGGGGAACACCGGGGAGCTGTTTTTT; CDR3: CASSLGLAGNTGELFF
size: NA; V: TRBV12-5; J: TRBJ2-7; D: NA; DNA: TGTGCTAGTGGCTACTCGTACGAGCAGTACTTC; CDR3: CASGYSYEQYF
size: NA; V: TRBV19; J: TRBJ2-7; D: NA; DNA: TGTGCCAGTACCCCCTCAGGGTTCTCCTACGAGCAGTACTTC; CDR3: CASTPSGFSYEQYF
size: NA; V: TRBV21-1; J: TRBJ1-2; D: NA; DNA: TGTGCCATTTTGAAAGGGGTTGGCTACACCTTC; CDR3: CAILKGVGYTF
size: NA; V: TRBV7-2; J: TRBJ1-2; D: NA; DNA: TGTGCCAGCAGCTTAGGGGGGAACTATGGCTACACCTTC; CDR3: CASSLGGNYGYTF
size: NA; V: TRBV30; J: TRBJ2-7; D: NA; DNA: TGTGCCTGGAGTGACGCATTTAAGGGTTACGAGCAGTACTTC; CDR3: CAWSDAFKGYEQYF
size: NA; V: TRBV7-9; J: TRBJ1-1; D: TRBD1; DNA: TGTGCCAGCAGCCGACGGACAGGATTGAACACTGAAGCTTTCTTT; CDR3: CASSRRTGLNTEAFF
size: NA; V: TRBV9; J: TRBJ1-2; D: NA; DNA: TGTGCCAGCAGCGTAGTGGGGGGCGGCTATGGCTACACCTTC; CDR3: CASSVVGGGYGYTF
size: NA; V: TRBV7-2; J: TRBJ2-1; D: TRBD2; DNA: TGTGCCAGCAGCTCGTACGGGGGGGAGCAGTTCTTC; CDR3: CASSSYGGEQFF
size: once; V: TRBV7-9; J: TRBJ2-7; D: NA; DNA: TGTGCCAGCAGCGTAACCTACGAGCAGTACTTC; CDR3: CASSVTYEQYF
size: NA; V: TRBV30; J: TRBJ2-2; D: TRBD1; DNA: TGTGCCTGCCACCTAAGACAGGGAGCCACCGGGGAGCTGTTTTTT; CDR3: CACHLRQGATGELFF
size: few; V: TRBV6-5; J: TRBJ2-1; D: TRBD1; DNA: TGTGCCAGCAGTTACCGCCGGACAGGGGCCAATGAGCAGTTCTTC; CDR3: CASSYRRTGANEQFF
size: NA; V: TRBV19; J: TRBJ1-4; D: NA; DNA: TGTGCCAGTAGTACGGACAGACTTAATGAAAAACTGTTTTTT; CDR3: CASSTDRLNEKLFF
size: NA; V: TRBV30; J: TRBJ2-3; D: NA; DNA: TGTGCCTGGACCGTCTCTAGCACAGATACGCAGTATTTT; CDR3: CAWTVSSTDTQYF
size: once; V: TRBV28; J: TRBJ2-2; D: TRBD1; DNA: TGTGCCAGCAAGTGGCGGGACAGGGGCCTTGCCGGGGAGCTGTTTTTT; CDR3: CASKWRDRGLAGELFF
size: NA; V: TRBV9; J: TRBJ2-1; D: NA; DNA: TGTGCCAGCAGCGTAGATCCCAACTCTTCCGGGGGCGACTACAATGAGCAGTTCTTC; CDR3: CASSVDPNSSGGDYNEQFF
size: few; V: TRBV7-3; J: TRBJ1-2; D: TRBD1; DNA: TGTGCCAGCAGGCTCGGGACAGGAAATTATGGCTACACCTTC; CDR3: CASRLGTGNYGYTF
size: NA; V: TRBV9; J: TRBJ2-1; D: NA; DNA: TGTGCCAGCGGGCCGGACAATGAGCAGTTCTTC; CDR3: CASGPDNEQFF
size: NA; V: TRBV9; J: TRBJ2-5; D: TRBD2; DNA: TGTGCCAGCAGCGTAGGGGCGGGAGGGCCAGGGGAGACCCAGTACTTC; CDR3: CASSVGAGGPGETQYF
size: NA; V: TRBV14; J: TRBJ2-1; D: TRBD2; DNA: TGTGCCAGCAGCCAATCGCTAGCGGGAGGTCCCCGCGAGCAGTTCTTC; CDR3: CASSQSLAGGPREQFF
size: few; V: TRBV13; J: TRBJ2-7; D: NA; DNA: TGTGCCAGCAGCGCACGTAGTGGGTCCTCCTACGAGCAGTACTTC; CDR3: CASSARSGSSYEQYF
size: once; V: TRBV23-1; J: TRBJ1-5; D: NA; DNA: TGCGCCAGAATCCAGGGTGCCTATAGCAATCAGCCCCAGCATTTT; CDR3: CARIQGAYSNQPQHF
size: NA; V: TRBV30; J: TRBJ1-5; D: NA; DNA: TGTGCCTGGGGAAGAGTAGGCAATCAGCCCCAGCATTTT; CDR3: CAWGRVGNQPQHF
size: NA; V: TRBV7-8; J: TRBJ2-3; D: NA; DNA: TGTGCCAGTCCGATGAGGCGTACTAGCACAGATACGCAGTATTTT; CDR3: CASPMRRTSTDTQYF
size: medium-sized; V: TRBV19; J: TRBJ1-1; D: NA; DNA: TGTGCCAGTAGTATTGGGGGGAACACTGAAGCTTTCTTT; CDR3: CASSIGGNTEAFF
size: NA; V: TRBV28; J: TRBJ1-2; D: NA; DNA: TGTGCCAGCAGTGAAGGCCCCCCGGGGAGCAACGGCTACACCTTC; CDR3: CASSEGPPGSNGYTF
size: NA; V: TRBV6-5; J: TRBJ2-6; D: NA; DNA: TGTGCCAGCAGTCTCCCGGGTGCTGGGGCCAACGTCCTGACTTTC; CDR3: CASSLPGAGANVLTF
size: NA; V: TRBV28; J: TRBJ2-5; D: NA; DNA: TGTGCCAGCAGCCCGATAGAGAGGGAAGGCCAAGAGACCCAGTACTTC; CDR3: CASSPIEREGQETQYF
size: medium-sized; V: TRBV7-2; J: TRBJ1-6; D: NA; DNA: TGTGCCAGCAGCCTCCCGGGGGGCGATAATTCACCCCTCCACTTT; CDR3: CASSLPGGDNSPLHF
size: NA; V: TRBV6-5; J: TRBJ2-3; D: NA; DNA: TGTGCCAGCAGCACGGGAGTCACAGATACGCAGTATTTT; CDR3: CASSTGVTDTQYF
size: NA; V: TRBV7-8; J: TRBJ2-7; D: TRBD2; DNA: TGTGCCAGCAGCTGGGGGGGGAGTGGGAGCGAGCAGTACTTC; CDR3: CASSWGGSGSEQYF
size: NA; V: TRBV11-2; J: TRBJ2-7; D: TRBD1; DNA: TGTGCCAGCAGCTTAGTAGACAGGGTGGGGTCCTCCTACGAGCAGTACTTC; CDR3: CASSLVDRVGSSYEQYF
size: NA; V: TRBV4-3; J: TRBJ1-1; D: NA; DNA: TGCGCCAGCAGCCCCAAGAGTGCAGGCACTGAAGCTTTCTTT; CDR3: CASSPKSAGTEAFF
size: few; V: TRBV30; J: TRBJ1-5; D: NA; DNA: TGTGCCTGGAGTTCCACAGGGCCCCAGCCCCAGCATTTT; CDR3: CAWSSTGPQPQHF
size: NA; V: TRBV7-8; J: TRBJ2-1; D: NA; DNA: TGTGCCAGCAGCTTAGCGGCCGGGACTTACAATGAGCAGTTCTTC; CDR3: CASSLAAGTYNEQFF
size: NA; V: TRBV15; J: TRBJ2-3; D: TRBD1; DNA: TGTGCCACCAGCGGGGACAGGGAGATTATGGGAACAGATACGCAGTATTTT; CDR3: CATSGDREIMGTDTQYF
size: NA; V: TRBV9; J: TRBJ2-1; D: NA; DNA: TGTGCCAGCAGCGTAGGTCAGGCGGGATCCTACAATGAGCAGTTCTTC; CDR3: CASSVGQAGSYNEQFF
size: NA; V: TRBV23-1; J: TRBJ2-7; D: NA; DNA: TGCGCCAGCAGTCAATCGAGGGGGGTCTACGAGCAGTACTTC; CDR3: CASSQSRGVYEQYF